This T cell receptor (beta chain) was sequenced in a study of blood T cell repertoires in COVID-19. Study at large: The United States, Italy and Spain supplied acute and convalescent COVID-19 samples. Sample material is recorded as cDNA or gDNA derived from T cells, B-cell-depleted T cells, or PBMCs.

Original methodology: The authors estimated nucleated cell counts from reference gene primer amplification. TCRdb keeps only in-frame clones here, not all; method: immunoSEQ multiplex PCR. D and trimming were read from the DNA, whereas the V and J calls and clone size are those reported in that table. The data contain about 180,000 clones, approximately 80% of them singletons. The length of the CDR3 is 15 residues. V lost 5 bases to trimming and J lost 1 base; unmatched junction nucleotides: 5. CDR1 is SNHLY and CDR2 is FYNNEI in the germline V gene. Input material: peripheral blood. This chain links TRBV2 with TRBJ1-1, with TRBD1 matching over 9 bases. The clonotype originates from a human donor in a cohort sampled during active COVID-19. The CDR3 loop is CASSRTGAENTEAFF. In DNA, the CDR3 is TGTGCCAGCAGTAGGACAGGGGCTGAGAACACTGAAGCTTTCTTT.